Shown below are 12 T cell receptor beta chains from a single sample sequenced in a study of shared clonotypes between healthy human individuals. This table comes from immunoSEQ multiplex PCR, and its TCRdb copy is limited to in-frame clones, with some not included. The repertoire holds roughly 1.4 million clones, with approximately 98.5% as singletons. Source material: naive CD4+ T cells sorted from blood. Documented subset: CD45RA+ positively selected. These receptors were obtained from a man younger than 45 in good health.

V gene TRBV25-1 combines with J gene TRBJ1-2; tentative D call: TRBD1 (5 bases). Looked up from germline, CDR1 is MGHDK and CDR2 is SYGVNS. Between the trimmed V and J ends, which lost 5 bases and 0 bases, there was a span of 10 bases. The CDR3 has 14 residues. CDR3 region: CASSFKGANYGYTF. CDR3 bases: TGTGCCAGCAGTTTTAAAGGGGCTAACTATGGCTACACCTTC.

This chain joins TRBV29-1 and TRBJ1-2, with 7 bases fitting TRBD1. Trimming took 7 bases from V and 4 from J; bases not matched to a gene: 6. Germline CDR1 reads SQVTM; CDR2 reads ANQGSEA. The CDR3 extends over 12 amino acids. CDR3 residues: CSDRTGIYGYTF. The DNA of the CDR3 is TGCAGCGACCGGACAGGCATCTATGGCTACACCTTC.

V usage is TRBV10-3 and J usage is TRBJ2-7, with D tentatively TRBD2 (7 bases). The CDR3 covers 15 residues. Germline CDR1 is ENHRY and CDR2 is SYGVKD. V lost 11 bases and J 3 bases, leaving 23 bases between the germline ends. CDR3 sequence: CASRDTSEVNYEQYF. In nucleotides, the CDR3 is TGTGCCTCGCGGGACACTAGCGAGGTAAACTACGAGCAGTACTTC.

This chain connects TRBV18 to TRBJ1-5, with 7 positions matching TRBD1. The CDR3 totals 17 residues. The trim removed 0 bases at V and 4 bases at J, leaving 9 bases unmatched. Per the germline V gene, CDR1 is KGHSH and CDR2 is LQKENI. The CDR3 loop is CASSPPGGTGANQPQHF. In DNA form, the CDR3 reads TGTGCCAGCTCACCACCAGGGGGCACGGGGGCTAATCAGCCCCAGCATTTT.

CDR3 nucleotide sequence: TGCGCCAGCAGCCGATGGCCGGGACTAGCGGAAGAGACCCAGTACTTC. This translates into CASSRWPGLAEETQYF. V gene TRBV5-1 combines with J gene TRBJ2-5; 11 bases are a match to TRBD2. V shed 4 bases and J 3 bases; nucleotides not matched to a gene: 8. This CDR3 spans 16 amino acids. CDR1 SGHRS and CDR2 YFSETQ come from the germline V gene.

This chain connects TRBV7-8 to TRBJ2-7; 8 positions agree with TRBD2. The germline V gene encodes CDR1 SGHVS and CDR2 FQNEAQ. The J segment lost 2 bases and the V segment lost 5 bases, leaving 8 bases of the junction unmatched. The CDR3 is 15 amino acids. CDR3 bases: TGTGCCAGCAGCCGTAAGCGGGAGACGGCCTACGAGCAGTACTTC. It codes for CASSRKRETAYEQYF.

This sequence joins TRBV7-9 and TRBJ2-7; D possibly corresponds to TRBD2 (6 bases). Germline lookup yields CDR1 SEHNR and CDR2 FQNEAQ (reference sequence). With 6 bases removed from V and 2 bases from J, the gap between germline ends came to 11 bases. The CDR3 is made up of 13 amino acids. The CDR3 coding sequence is TGTGCCAGCAGTCGGGACTTAACCTACGAGCAGTACTTC. It specifies CASSRDLTYEQYF.

This clone was counted once. This sequence joins TRBV27 and TRBJ2-1, with 8 bases aligning to TRBD2. Per germline, CDR1 MNHEY and CDR2 SMNVEV (reference sequence). The CDR3 is 15 residues long. The J segment lost 9 bases and the V segment lost 6 bases, leaving 13 bases of the junction unmatched. The CDR3 DNA is TGTGCCAGCAGACCGAGCGGGGGTCCCTTAGGTGAGCAGTTCTTC. Protein product: CASRPSGGPLGEQFF.

Turning to this clone: The same CDR3 is also encoded by other DNA sequences in this sample. The chain joins TRBV6-5 to TRBJ1-5; TRBD1 might be the D (6 bases). Trimming took 0 bases from V and 6 from J, leaving 9 bases between them. The CDR3 runs 14 residues. CDR1 is MNHEY and CDR2 is SVGAGI in the germline V gene. CDR3 bases: TGTGCCAGCAGTTACTCGGGGGGCAGTCAGCCCCAGCATTTT. Residues: CASSYSGGSQPQHF.

J is TRBJ2-6 and V is TRBV18; D gene uncertain. Deletions cut 3 bases from V and 4 bases from J, with 16 bases between. The CDR3 spans 17 residues. Germline V gene data show CDR1 as KGHSH and CDR2 as LQKENI. The CDR3 nucleotides are TGTGCCAGCTCACCTGGCCCCGGCAGATCAGGGGCCAACGTCCTGACTTTC. This sequence encodes CASSPGPGRSGANVLTF.

The chain links TRBV30 to TRBJ1-2, with a possible D match to TRBD1 (5 bases). The CDR3 has 14 residues. Trimming cost V 2 bases and J 4 bases, with 14 bases left between them. CDR1 and CDR2 (germline): GTSNPN, SVGIG (reference sequence). The CDR3 spells CAWSIRGPGYGYTF. The CDR3 DNA sequence: TGTGCCTGGAGTATAAGGGGTCCGGGCTATGGCTACACCTTC.

The chain joins TRBV5-6 to TRBJ2-1; TRBD2 matches 9 bases. Trimming took 1 base from V and 5 from J; bases not matched to a gene: 13. Germline CDR1 is SGHDT and CDR2 is YYEEEE. The CDR3 is 18 amino acids. The DNA of the CDR3 is TGTGCCAGCAGCTTGTGGAGGAGCGGGGGGCACCTTGACAATGAGCAGTTCTTC. Amino acid sequence: CASSLWRSGGHLDNEQFF.